The text below deals with one T cell receptor beta chain. Its antigen is as yet unknown. This record belongs to a study of T cell responses to AZD1222 COVID-19 vaccine. Study observations and caveats: Regions left unmutated in variants are reportedly the target of nearly half of spike-specific TCRs. The sample set comprised mostly white British donors with more females, and clonal diversity was possibly underestimated. Repertoires were sampled only after the peak T cell response. Baseline seropositives among AZD1222 recipients totaled only 5 to 7.

Using immunoSEQ multiplex PCR, the repertoire was profiled, and TCRdb retains in-frame clones only, with some absent. The sample lists 150,000 or so clones; roughly 90% were seen once. Trimming took off 5 bases at V and 5 bases at J, with 6 bases between the two ends. The CDR3 length is 11 residues. Germline V CDR1 and CDR2: MDHEN, SYDVKM. This TCR came from an adult in good health. The material was peripheral blood, obtained on day 0 of AZD1222 vaccination. This chain connects TRBV28 to TRBJ1-2; D is possibly TRBD1 (5 bases). The CDR3 nucleotides read TGTGCCAGCAGTGAGGGGTATGGCTACACCTTC. It translates to CASSEGYGYTF.